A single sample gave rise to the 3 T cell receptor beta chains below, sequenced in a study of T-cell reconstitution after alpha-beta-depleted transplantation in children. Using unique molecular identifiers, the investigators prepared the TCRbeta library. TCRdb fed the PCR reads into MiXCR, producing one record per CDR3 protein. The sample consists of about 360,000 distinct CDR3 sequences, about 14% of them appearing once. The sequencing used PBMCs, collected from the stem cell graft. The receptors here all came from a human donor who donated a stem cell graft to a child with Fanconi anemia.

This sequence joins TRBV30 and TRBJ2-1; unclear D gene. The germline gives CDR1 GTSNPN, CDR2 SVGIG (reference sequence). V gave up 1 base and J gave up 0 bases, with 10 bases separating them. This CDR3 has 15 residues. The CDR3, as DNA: TGTGCCTGGAGTGAAGGGATTAGCTCCTACAATGAGCAGTTCTTC. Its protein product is CAWSEGISSYNEQFF.

In DNA, the CDR3 is TGTGCCAGCAGCCAACGGACAGGTGTGATTTACGAGCAGTACTTC. Translating gives CASSQRTGVIYEQYF. J is TRBJ2-7 and V is TRBV4-2; 7 bases fit TRBD1. Per the germline V gene, CDR1 is LGHNA and CDR2 is YNFKEQ. The CDR3 runs 15 residues. With 2 bases clipped from V and 4 bases from J, the junction kept 8 bases outside the gene matches.

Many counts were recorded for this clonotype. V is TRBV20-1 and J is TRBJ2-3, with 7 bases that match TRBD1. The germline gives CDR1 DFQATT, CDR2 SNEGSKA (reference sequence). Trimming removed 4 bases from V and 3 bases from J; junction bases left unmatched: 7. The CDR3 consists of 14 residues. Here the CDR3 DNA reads TGCAGTGCTACCCAACAGGGGCTGACAGATACGCAGTATTTT. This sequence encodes CSATQQGLTDTQYF.